This T cell receptor beta chain was recovered during a study of blood T cell repertoires in COVID-19. Study summary: T cells, B-cell-depleted T cells, or PBMCs supplied cDNA or gDNA.

The CDR3 runs 18 residues. CDR1 and CDR2 (germline): LNHNV, YYDKDF (reference sequence). Trimming stripped 5 bases from V and 4 bases from J, with 24 bases between. Here immunoSEQ multiplex PCR was the method, and the copy in TCRdb shows in-frame clones only, minus some. The table has about 170,000 clones, about 85% seen once. Material for sequencing was peripheral blood. This clonotype was obtained from a man in his fifties or sixties who had recovered from COVID-19. The chain carries TRBV15 and TRBJ2-1, with D possibly TRBD2 on 6 matching bases. CDR3 sequence: CATSPAQRASDDYNEQFF. CDR3 nucleotides: TGTGCCACCAGCCCGGCTCAGAGGGCTAGCGACGATTACAATGAGCAGTTCTTC.